This TCR beta chain is drawn from a study of glioma-infiltrating T cells after dendritic cell vaccination. About the research overall: Dendritic cell vaccine was injected intradermally three times, biweekly.

Time point in this sample: after dendritic cell vaccination, including at tumor progression/relapse. Only patients with spare fresh-frozen tumor and over two years of follow-up were included. Germline CDR1 reads LNHDA; CDR2 reads SQIVND (reference sequence). The CDR3 spans 13 residues. V shed 3 bases and J shed 2 bases, with 7 bases lying between them. Input was 1.5 to 2.5 ug genomic DNA, or all available if less. Primers: 60 V beta forward and 13 J beta reverse. Assay: immunoSEQ multiplex PCR; the TCRdb copy retains only in-frame clones and omits some. This sample has roughly 88,000 clones, with about 81% found just once.

The sample here was blood, taken after dendritic cell vaccination. The clonotype originates from a human donor with glioblastoma. V is TRBV19 and J is TRBJ1-2, with D possibly TRBD1 on 5 matching bases. The CDR3 nucleotides are TGTGCCAGTAGTATGCGACAGAACTATGGCTACACCTTC. It codes for CASSMRQNYGYTF.